The 15 T cell receptor beta chains reported below all come from one sample, sequenced in a study of beta chain features in type 1 diabetes. General study points: Among patients with Type 1 diabetes, TCRB CDR3s were moderately but significantly shorter in every one of the four CD4+ subsets.

Every bit of the isolated RNA underwent reverse transcription, so sequencing read expressed TCRB transcripts. Sequencing was performed with immunoSEQ multiplex PCR; in TCRdb, only in-frame clones are kept and a portion is missing. In the table there are nearly 350,000 clones, around 9.7% of which are singletons. Their antigens remain unidentified. Material: central memory CD4+ T cells from blood. Source of these receptors: a man aged 25-40 years with type 1 diabetes.

This rearrangement joins TRBV5-1 to TRBJ1-2, with D tentatively TRBD1 (6 bases). Germline assignment: CDR1 SGHRS and CDR2 YFSETQ. The CDR3 has 14 amino acids. Trimming removed 1 base at V and 8 bases at J, with 15 bases between. The CDR3 is CASSLKLAGAGYTF. In DNA form, the CDR3 reads TGCGCCAGCAGCTTGAAATTGGCGGGGGCCGGCTACACCTTC.

This clone was detected many times. The rearrangement links TRBV6-6 to TRBJ1-1, with D unresolved. The germline gives CDR1 MNHNY, CDR2 SVGAGI (reference sequence). The CDR3 loop spans 14 amino acids. Trimming took 0 bases from V and 7 from J, leaving 12 bases between them. CDR3: CASSYSFTEIEAFF. The CDR3 nucleotides read TGTGCCAGCAGTTACTCGTTCACGGAAATTGAAGCTTTCTTT.

This clone was recorded at least ten times. One end of the junction varies from germline; a read error may be responsible. The chain joins TRBV18 to TRBJ2-7; the match to TRBD2 covers 14 bases. CDR1 is KGHSH and CDR2 is LQKENI in the germline V gene. The length of the CDR3 is 14 residues. CDR3 amino acids: CASSATSGGATSDF. Here the CDR3 DNA reads TGTGCCAGCTCAGCGACTAGCGGGGGGGCTACGTCGGACTTC.

V is TRBV27 and J is TRBJ2-7; D ambiguous. This CDR3 has 14 amino acids. Germline loops: CDR1 MNHEY, CDR2 SMNVEV (reference sequence). Trimming left V 8 bases short and J 1 base short, with 15 bases between. CDR3 bases: TGTGCCAGCGGAGCCTTAGACGGATCCTACGAGCAGTACTTC. It yields the protein CASGALDGSYEQYF.

This rearrangement joins TRBV6-5 to TRBJ2-4; either TRBD1 or TRBD2 may fit D (5 bases each). Trimming stripped 8 bases from V and 2 bases from J, with 13 bases between. Germline values: CDR1 MNHEY, CDR2 SVGAGI. This CDR3 region has 14 residues. The CDR3 coding sequence is TGTGCCAGCCGGGGCAGCCTCTCCAAAAACATTCAGTACTTC. Its translation: CASRGSLSKNIQYF.

This clone was picked up a small number of times. The chain links TRBV11-1 to TRBJ1-5; no clear D gene. V lost 5 bases, J lost 3 bases, and 8 bases lay in between. Per the germline V gene, CDR1 is SGHAT and CDR2 is FQDESV (reference sequence). The CDR3 contains 13 residues. The DNA of the CDR3 is TGTGCCAGCAGCCGTGGTTACAATCAGCCCCAGCATTTT. It codes for CASSRGYNQPQHF.

This clone was observed many times. The V and J genes are TRBV9 and TRBJ1-1; 7 nucleotides align to TRBD1. The CDR3 is 14 amino acids. The V gene's germline CDR1 is SGDLS and CDR2 YYNGEE. The ends lost 3 bases at V and 11 bases at J; junction bases unmatched: 13. This CDR3 is CASSGPNTGDRAFF. The DNA for the CDR3 is TGTGCCAGCAGCGGCCCCAACACAGGGGATAGGGCTTTCTTT.

Points on this clone: The germline gene is not matched at one end of the junction; a read error may be the cause. The CDR3 sequence: CASGLAGGREQFF. The CDR3 bases are TGCGCCAGCGGACTAGCGGGGGGGAGAGAGCAGTTCTTC. The chain couples TRBV6-5 to TRBJ2-1, with 15 bases aligning to TRBD2. Germline V gene sequence: CDR1 MNHEY, CDR2 SVGAGI. CDR3 length: 13 amino acids.

Regarding this clone: The junction and the germline gene differ at one end; a read error may be behind it. This chain's CDR3 is CASSRAGEATNEKLFF. CDR3 coding DNA: TGCGCCAGCAGCCGTGCCGGAGAAGCAACTAATGAAAAACTGTTTTTT. This chain uses TRBV5-4 with TRBJ1-4; no clear D gene. The CDR3 has 16 amino acids. Germline V gene data show CDR1 as SGHNT and CDR2 as YYREEE (reference sequence). The variable domain in full, with the rest retrieved from reference TRBV5-4 and TRBJ1-4, is ETGVTQSPTHLIKTRGQQVTLRCSSQSGHNTVSWYQQALGQGPQFIFQYYREEENGRGNFPPRFSGLQFPNYSSELNVNALELDDSALYLCASSRAGEATNEKLFFGSGTQLSVL.

The V call is TRBV5-1, the J call TRBJ2-5; D perhaps matches TRBD2 (5 bases). This CDR3 has 13 residues. Germline CDR1 and CDR2: SGHRS and YFSETQ. V was pared by 1 base and J by 5 bases, with 9 bases between. The CDR3 reads CASSLSGGETQYF. DNA of the CDR3: TGCGCCAGCAGCTTGTCCGGAGGCGAGACCCAGTACTTC.

The chain recombines TRBV10-3 with TRBJ2-7; no firm D call. Trimming removed 10 bases from V and 0 bases from J, with 19 bases in between. The germline gives CDR1 ENHRY, CDR2 SYGVKD. This CDR3 has 15 amino acids. In nucleotides, the CDR3 is TGTGCCACCATAGACACCACACCTCTCTCCTACGAGCAGTACTTC. Encoded protein: CATIDTTPLSYEQYF.

This clone was seen a handful of times. The rearrangement links TRBV11-2 to TRBJ2-1; tentatively, D is TRBD2 (6 bases). This CDR3 region has 14 residues. Germline V gives CDR1 SGHAT, CDR2 FQNNGV. V was trimmed by 4 bases and J by 6 bases, leaving 13 bases between them. CDR3 DNA: TGTGCCAGCAGCTCCCAGCGGGCTCGCAATGAGCAGTTCTTC. Translated, it gives CASSSQRARNEQFF.

This clone came up a few times. The chain has TRBV11-2 and TRBJ2-7; D is unresolved. The ends were cut back, 1 base at V and 5 bases at J, with 3 bases in the middle. Germline CDR1 is SGHAT and CDR2 is FQNNGV. The CDR3 has 11 residues. This CDR3 reads CASSLVDEQYF. As DNA, the CDR3 is TGTGCCAGCAGCTTAGTCGACGAGCAGTACTTC.

J is TRBJ1-6 and V is TRBV6-6, with 10 nucleotides matching TRBD1. CDR1 is MNHNY, CDR2 SVGAGI, per germline (reference sequence). Germline trimming cut 7 bases from V and 10 bases from J; bases unmatched to any gene: 7. The CDR3 totals 14 residues. CDR3 bases: TGTGCCAGCATAAGCGGGACAGGGGACTCACCCCTCCACTTT. Translating gives CASISGTGDSPLHF.

This clone has more than one count but fewer than ten. The chain carries TRBV4-3 and TRBJ2-5; D is undetermined. The length of the CDR3 is 15 residues. The germline V and J ends were trimmed by 0 bases and 4 bases, with 12 bases remaining between them. Germline V gives CDR1 LGHNA, CDR2 YSLEER. CDR3 DNA sequence: TGCGCCAGCAGCCAAGAAGGGCTTCGAGGAGAGACCCAGTACTTC. Translation gives CASSQEGLRGETQYF.